This entry is about one TCR beta chain. The sample holds a few counts of this clonotype. Its antigen has not been determined. No base quality information exists; no much larger clone differs at one position. The sample comes from a study of response to subunit inactivated influenza vaccine (dated by TCRdb to 2017 to 2018). In the study overall: Deep quantitative T cell receptor repertoire profiling was used in the study to track responses to a trivalent subunit inactivated influenza vaccine. The study at large found these results: It was suggested by the authors that each seasonal influenza vaccination may recruit only a limited number of new T cells.

Library method: RT-PCR. Sequenced using an Illumina HiSeq 2500. The public reads were reanalyzed by TCRdb: fastp trimming at Q25, MiXCR alignment, in-frame beta chains only. CDR3 protein duplicates are merged, each entry listing the most common genes and DNA. Counted in this sample were 610,000 or so distinct CDR3 sequences; less than 15% of them appeared once. The ten largest account for roughly 10% of the sample. The CDR1 and CDR2 encoded by the germline V gene (reference sequence) are DFQATT and SNEGSKA. The CDR3 numbers 16 residues from cysteine through phenylalanine. Kept here is only the CDR3 DNA, which spans 48 bases and is read in frame from base 1. The germline V end is reduced by 4 bases and the J end by 4 bases; junction bases left unmatched: 6.

The TCR comes from a man aged 50-60 years who received an inactivated influenza vaccine. Donor details come from another sample of the same person, matched by shared clones. The material sequenced was PBMCs from blood, taken 11 to 12 days after vaccination. This sequence uses TRBV20-1 and TRBJ2-2; 13 central nucleotides agree with TRBD2. The CDR3 protein sequence reads: CSATLAGGPATGELFF. The nucleotides read TGCAGTGCTACACTAGCGGGAGGGCCGGCCACCGGGGAGCTGTTTTTT.